This TCR beta chain was recovered during a study of cytomegalovirus exposure and HLA in healthy donors. Study results and limitations: As a later analysis revealed, the rate of TCR association differed by HLA locus, with DRB1 most and HLA-C fewest. A later analysis linked a missense DCLRE1C variant to TCR beta V- and J-gene trimming.

This CDR3 contains 18 residues. The V gene's germline CDR1 is PRHDT and CDR2 FYEKMQ (reference sequence). V lost 0 bases to trimming and J lost 3 bases, with 18 bases between them. This clone showed up just a few times. The antigen is not known. PCR involved 60 Vbeta and 13 Jbeta primers. The assay was immunoSEQ multiplex PCR, and TCRdb's table has in-frame clones only and misses some. This table has roughly 67,000 clones, over 75% appearing once. In nominal health when sampled, donors likely had unrecorded immune exposures nonetheless. The source is a man aged 35 to 55 in good health and CMV-seronegative. Material for sequencing was PBMCs. The chain combines TRBV13 with TRBJ2-4; D remains ambiguous. The CDR3 loop reads CASSLGAGGWVRKNIQYF. DNA of the CDR3: TGTGCCAGCAGCTTAGGGGCAGGTGGTTGGGTACGCAAAAACATTCAGTACTTC. The full variable domain, completed using reference TRBV13 and TRBJ2-4, is AAGVIQSPRHLIKEKRETATLKCYPIPRHDTVYWYQQGPGQDPQFLISFYEKMQSDKGSIPDRFSAQQFSDYHSELNMSSLELGDSALYFCASSLGAGGWVRKNIQYFGAGTRLSVL.